Below are 4 T cell receptor beta chains sequenced from a single sample in a study of cytomegalovirus exposure and HLA in healthy donors. The table came from immunoSEQ multiplex PCR; TCRdb's copy has only in-frame clones and leaves some out. The sample has tens of thousands of clones, roughly 80% seen once; the top ten hold 12%. Specimen: PBMCs. These receptors came from a woman in her late teens or twenties in good health and CMV-seropositive.

V usage is TRBV7-8 and J usage is TRBJ1-2, with a tentative D call TRBD1 (5 bases). V lost 1 base, J lost 6 bases, and 6 bases lay in between. The length of the CDR3 is 12 residues. Germline values: CDR1 SGHVS, CDR2 FQNEAQ. The CDR3, as DNA: TGTGCCAGCAGCTTAGAGGGGCATGGCTACACCTTC. Amino acid sequence: CASSLEGHGYTF.

The chain has TRBV5-5 and TRBJ2-5; D possibly corresponds to TRBD1 (6 bases). CDR1 SGHKS and CDR2 YYEKEE come from the germline V gene (reference sequence). V lost 4 bases to trimming and J lost 4 bases, with 17 bases between them. CDR3 length: 15 amino acids. For the CDR3, the DNA is TGTGCCAGCAGCGGGGGACAATCCCTCGGAGAGACCCAGTACTTC. Protein product: CASSGGQSLGETQYF.

The rearrangement uses TRBV6-1 and TRBJ1-4, with 10 nucleotides matching TRBD1. In germline, CDR1 is MNHNS, CDR2 SASEGT. After removal of 8 bases from V and 4 bases from J, the junction contained 4 bases not matched to a gene. The CDR3 covers 14 residues. The CDR3 here is CASGWTGGNEKLFF. The CDR3 DNA reads as TGTGCCAGCGGTTGGACAGGGGGTAATGAAAAACTGTTTTTT.

The genes are TRBV5-8 and TRBJ1-1; maybe TRBD1 (6 bases). CDR1 is SGHTS and CDR2 is YDEGEE in the germline V gene. Between the trimmed V and J ends, which lost 7 bases and 4 bases, there was a span of 20 bases. The CDR3 sequence is 15 residues long. The CDR3 protein is CASRARGWDSTEAFF. For the CDR3, the DNA is TGTGCCAGCCGGGCCAGGGGCTGGGATAGCACTGAAGCTTTCTTT.